The clone carrying this TCR beta chain showed up just once. No antigen is known for it. This record comes from a study of cytomegalovirus exposure and HLA in healthy donors. The primer mix had 60 Vbeta and 13 Jbeta primers. TCRdb's copy holds only in-frame clones and misses some; the assay was immunoSEQ multiplex PCR. The table records about 160,000 clones, 55% to 70% of them present only once. Findings of the study overall: Per a prior analysis, the majority of TCR beta V segments were productive roughly 87% or roughly 30% of the time. Immune exposure information available was restricted to CMV serostatus.

Germline V gene lookup returns CDR1 PRHDT and CDR2 FYEKMQ (reference sequence). The CDR3 has 12 residues. The V end was cut by 5 bases, the J end by 12 bases, with 14 bases between. The clonotype originates from a woman aged 40 to 50 in good health and CMV-seropositive. The sample consisted of PBMCs. The V gene is TRBV13, the J gene TRBJ2-1; perhaps TRBD2 as D (6 bases). As DNA, the CDR3 is TGTGCCAGCAGCGCCGCGGGAATGGGGCAGTTCTTC. Translating gives CASSAAGMGQFF.